The source of this T cell receptor beta chain is a study of tumor and adjacent non-tumor tissue in lung cancer (dated by TCRdb to the late 2010s). About the investigation overall: Of the cohort, some 12 patients had adenocarcinoma, 2 had squamous cell carcinoma and 1 had small cell lung cancer. The study compared bulk TCRbeta repertoires between lung tumor tissue and matched distant non-tumor lung tissue from about 14 lung cancer patients. The roughly 15 enrolled patients, of whom around ten were men and 5 were women, were aged about 31 to 76 years and were diagnosed with TNM stage I to III disease. For each patient, one tumor sample and one normal lung sample were taken, giving thirty paired specimens that underwent TCRbeta CDR3 sequencing. A total of roughly 120,000,000 productive TCRbeta reads were generated by sequencing, corresponding to an average of roughly 4 million reads per sample.

Summary of the overall study and its limitations: With only roughly 14 patients in the cohort, the authors noted that larger samples and more detailed clinical data are needed. TCR diversity was significantly higher in younger patients, and greater tumor TCR diversity was associated with shorter overall survival and shorter disease-free survival. Peripheral blood was not sequenced, so blood TCRbeta repertoires were not examined in the lung cancer patients of the study. Neither the sequencing platform nor unique molecular identifiers are named or mentioned anywhere in the methods. The top 100 clones made up a significantly larger cumulative share of the repertoire in normal lung than in tumor tissue. Significantly higher TCR diversity (inverse Simpson) was observed in tumor tissue than in normal lung tissue (roughly 470 vs 170, P = 0.0075, Mann-Whitney U test).

CDR1 and CDR2 are read off the germline V gene as MNHEY and SVGEGT. The junction carries 11 bases between V and J, which are trimmed by 6 bases and 5 bases respectively. Including the terminal cysteine and phenylalanine, the CDR3 comprises 13 residues. Only CDR3 DNA is held: 39 bases, read in frame from base 1. Ten or more counts support this clonotype. No antigen is known for it. The sample holds no much larger clone one base away, and base qualities are not on file. The library was obtained by multiplex PCR. The sequencer was an Illumina HiSeq 2500. TCRbeta libraries were constructed through three rounds of nested PCR with primers (Table S4) according to protocols modified from ARM-PCR. Before sequencing, PCR products of 200-500 bp were excised from the gel and purified with the QIAquick gel extraction kit. In the original analysis: Reads were cleaned with Trimmomatic, merged with FLASH into complete CDR3 sequences, and assigned to V(D)J germline segments with MiTCR. Clonal diversity was calculated as the inverse Simpson's index using VDJtools. Productive reads were defined as in-frame sequences without a premature stop codon. TCRdb reprocessing: public reads trimmed at Q25 with fastp, clones called with MiXCR, in-frame beta chains kept. Rows are combined by CDR3 protein, so each entry shows the most common genes and DNA. TCRdb, not the original authors, processed these V and J calls. This sample lists some 70,000 distinct CDR3 sequences; around 70% were detected once. Jointly, the top ten make up 25% to 30% of the sample.

RNA was extracted from bulk unsorted tissue and checked for quality with a NanoDrop ND-1000 and an Agilent 2100. For the normal lung samples, distant non-tumor tissue was collected more than 3 cm away from the tumor edge. Donors were newly diagnosed lung cancer patients admitted for thoracic surgery in China between August and November 2014, without prior chemotherapy. Patients who had received previous radiotherapy or chemotherapy, or who had another concurrent cancer, were excluded from the study. Surgical tissue pieces of roughly 1-2.1 cm3 were preserved in RNAlater solution and stored at -80 °C until use.

This receptor chain uses TRBV6-2 or TRBV6-3 and TRBJ2-1, and the D gene may be TRBD2, 5 bases matching. Input material: distant non-tumor lung tissue. The clonotype originates from a woman aged 45-65 years with non-small cell lung cancer. For the CDR3, the sequence is CASRDSGNNEQFF. The nucleotide sequence reads as follows: TGTGCCAGCAGGGACTCAGGAAACAATGAGCAGTTCTTC.